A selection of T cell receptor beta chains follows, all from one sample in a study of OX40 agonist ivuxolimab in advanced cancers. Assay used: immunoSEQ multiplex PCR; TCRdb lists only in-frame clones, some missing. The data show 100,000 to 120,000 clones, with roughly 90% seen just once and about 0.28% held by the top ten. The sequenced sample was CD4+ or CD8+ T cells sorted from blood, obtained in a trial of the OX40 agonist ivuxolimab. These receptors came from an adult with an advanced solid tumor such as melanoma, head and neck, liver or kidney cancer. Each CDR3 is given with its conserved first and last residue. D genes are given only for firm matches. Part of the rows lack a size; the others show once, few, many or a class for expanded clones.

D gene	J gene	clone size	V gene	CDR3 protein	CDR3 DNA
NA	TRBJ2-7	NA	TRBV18	CASSATLQGYEQYF	TGTGCCAGCTCAGCTACCTTACAGGGTTACGAGCAGTACTTC
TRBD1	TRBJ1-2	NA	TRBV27	CASSRDRGDRGYTF	TGTGCCAGCAGTCGGGACAGGGGAGACCGTGGCTACACCTTC
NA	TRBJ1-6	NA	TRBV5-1	CASSLNRVDNSPLHF	TGCGCCAGCAGCCTCAACAGGGTAGATAATTCACCCCTCCACTTT
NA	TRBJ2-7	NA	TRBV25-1	CASSEYGPEQYF	TGTGCCAGCAGTGAATATGGACCCGAGCAGTACTTC
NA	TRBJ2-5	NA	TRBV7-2	CASSLRRETQYF	TGTGCCAGCAGCCTGAGGAGGGAGACCCAGTACTTC
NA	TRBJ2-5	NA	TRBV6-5	CASSYSRREETQYF	TGTGCCAGCAGTTACTCGAGGCGGGAAGAGACCCAGTACTTC
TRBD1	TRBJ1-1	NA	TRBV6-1	CASSEGDRLNTEAFF	TGTGCCAGCAGTGAAGGGGACAGACTGAACACTGAAGCTTTCTTT
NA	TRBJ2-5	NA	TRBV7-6	CASSSPTDTQETQYF	TGTGCCAGCAGCTCACCGACAGATACGCAAGAGACCCAGTACTTC
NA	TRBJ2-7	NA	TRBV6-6	CASSEGRQYF	TGTGCCAGCAGTGAAGGGCGTCAGTACTTC
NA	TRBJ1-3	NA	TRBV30	CAWSKTGQRSGNTIYF	TGTGCCTGGTCCAAGACCGGACAGCGATCTGGAAACACCATATATTTT
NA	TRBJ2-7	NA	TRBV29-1	CSVEDSGSYEQYF	TGCAGCGTTGAAGATAGCGGTTCCTACGAGCAGTACTTC
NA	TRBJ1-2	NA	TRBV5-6	CASRPFANYGYTF	TGTGCCAGCAGGCCGTTTGCTAACTATGGCTACACCTTC
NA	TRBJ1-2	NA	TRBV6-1	CASSENPTANYGYTF	TGTGCCAGCAGTGAAAACCCGACAGCTAACTATGGCTACACCTTC
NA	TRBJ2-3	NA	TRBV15	CATSRVGGPPGDTQYF	TGTGCCACCAGCAGAGTAGGAGGTCCCCCGGGAGATACGCAGTATTTT
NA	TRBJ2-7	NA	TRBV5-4	CASSSNYGQYF	TGTGCCAGCAGCTCCAACTACGGGCAGTACTTC
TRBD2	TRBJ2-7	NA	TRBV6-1	CASSVTAGVRNEQYF	TGTGCCAGCAGTGTAACGGCGGGAGTCCGAAACGAGCAGTACTTC
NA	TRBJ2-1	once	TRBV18	CASSPPLGRANEQFF	TGTGCCAGCTCACCACCGTTAGGAAGGGCCAATGAGCAGTTCTTC
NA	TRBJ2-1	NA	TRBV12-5	CASGAGTMSYNEQFF	TGTGCTAGTGGCGCCGGGACAATGTCCTACAATGAGCAGTTCTTC
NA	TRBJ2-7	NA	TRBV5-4	CASSLAQARKPYEQYF	TGTGCCAGCAGCTTGGCCCAAGCGAGAAAACCCTACGAGCAGTACTTC
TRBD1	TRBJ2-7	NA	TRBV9	CASSVGDRYYYEQYF	TGTGCCAGCAGCGTAGGGGACAGGTATTACTACGAGCAGTACTTC
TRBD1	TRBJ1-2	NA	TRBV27	CASSRRQGVLYGYTF	TGTGCCAGCAGTCGTAGACAGGGGGTTTTATATGGCTACACCTTC
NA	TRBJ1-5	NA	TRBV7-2	CASSPFGSGQPQHF	TGTGCCAGCAGCCCTTTTGGGAGTGGTCAGCCCCAGCATTTT
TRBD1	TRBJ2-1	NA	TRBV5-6	CASSSPGQGYLNEQFF	TGTGCCAGCAGCTCTCCGGGACAGGGATATTTGAATGAGCAGTTCTTC
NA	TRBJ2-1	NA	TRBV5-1	CASSFPGLSLNEQFF	TGCGCCAGCAGCTTTCCGGGACTTTCACTTAATGAGCAGTTCTTC
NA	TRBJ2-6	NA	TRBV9	CASSQRWSGANVLTF	TGTGCCAGCAGCCAGAGGTGGTCTGGGGCCAACGTCCTGACTTTC
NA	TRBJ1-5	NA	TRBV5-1	CASSLVGAGDQPQHF	TGCGCCAGCAGCTTGGTGGGGGCTGGAGATCAGCCCCAGCATTTT
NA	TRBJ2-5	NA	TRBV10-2	CASRLGTDLETQYF	TGCGCCAGCAGATTGGGTACAGACCTAGAGACCCAGTACTTC
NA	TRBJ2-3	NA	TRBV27	CASSGGGASTDTQYF	TGTGCCAGCTCCGGAGGCGGAGCTAGCACAGATACGCAGTATTTT
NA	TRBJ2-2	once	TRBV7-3	CASSLDRNTGELFF	TGTGCCAGCAGCTTAGACAGGAACACCGGGGAGCTGTTTTTT
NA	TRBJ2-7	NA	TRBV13	CASSLGTRGSYEQYF	TGTGCCAGCAGCTTAGGCACCAGGGGCTCCTACGAGCAGTACTTC
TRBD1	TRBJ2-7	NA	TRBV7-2	CASSSTGGTYEQYF	TGTGCCAGCAGCTCAACAGGGGGAACCTACGAGCAGTACTTC